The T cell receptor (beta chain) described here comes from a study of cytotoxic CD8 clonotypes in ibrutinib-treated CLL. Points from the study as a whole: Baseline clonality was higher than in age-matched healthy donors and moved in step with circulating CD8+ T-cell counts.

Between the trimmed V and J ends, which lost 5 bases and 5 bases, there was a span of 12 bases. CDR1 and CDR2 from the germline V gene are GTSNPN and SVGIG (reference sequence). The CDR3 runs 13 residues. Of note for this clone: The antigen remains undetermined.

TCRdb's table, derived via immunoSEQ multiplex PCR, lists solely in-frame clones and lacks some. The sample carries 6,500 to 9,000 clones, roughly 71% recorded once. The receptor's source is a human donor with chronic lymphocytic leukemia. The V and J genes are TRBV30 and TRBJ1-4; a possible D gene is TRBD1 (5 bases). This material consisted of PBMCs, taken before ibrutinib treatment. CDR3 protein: CAWSRGPNEKLFF. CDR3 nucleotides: TGTGCCTGGTCTAGGGGTCCCAATGAAAAACTGTTTTTT.